The clone carrying this TCR beta chain has at least ten counts. The data were obtained in a study of T cells after yellow fever vaccination. Background on the study: Preparation used SMART-Seq v4 Ultra Low Input for the low-cell-number fractions.

The ends were cut back, 5 bases at V and 7 bases at J, with 18 bases in the middle. The CDR3 spans 15 residues. Germline values: CDR1 SGHTA, CDR2 FQGNSA. MiXCR was run by TCRdb on the 5' RACE reads, yielding one entry per CDR3 protein. The sample includes roughly 160,000 distinct CDR3 sequences, more than 5.5% seen only once; the top ten take around 2.3%. The rearrangement links TRBV7-2 to TRBJ2-1, with D possibly being TRBD1 or TRBD2 (5 bases each). The sample in question was CD4+ T cells sorted from PBMCs, obtained roughly 5 days after the first yellow fever vaccination. The TCR originated in a man between 18 and 35 years old who received the YFV17D yellow fever vaccine. CDR3 loop: CASSRSRGRQNEQFF. The DNA of the CDR3 is TGTGCCAGCAGCCGGAGTCGGGGCAGGCAGAATGAGCAGTTCTTC.